Below are 30 T cell receptor beta chains sequenced from a single sample in a study of blood T cell repertoires in COVID-19. Repertoires were generated with immunoSEQ multiplex PCR, while TCRdb's copy carries only in-frame clones and drops some. The sample carries approximately 240,000 clones, just under 85% recorded once. Specimen: PBMCs or T cells enriched from blood (not recorded which). These receptors were collected from a woman aged 35 to 49 with acute COVID-19.

The V gene is TRBV20-1, the J gene TRBJ2-7; TRBD2 agrees at 8 bases. This CDR3 region has 14 residues. The trim removed 8 bases at V and 7 bases at J, leaving 16 bases unmatched. Germline V lookup: CDR1 DFQATT, CDR2 SNEGSKA (reference sequence). This chain's CDR3 is CSLSGAGGPLEQYF. CDR3 in DNA: TGCAGTCTTAGTGGGGCGGGGGGCCCATTAGAGCAGTACTTC.

This rearrangement joins TRBV7-3 to TRBJ2-2; possible D gene TRBD2, 6 bases. Germline lookup yields CDR1 SGHTA and CDR2 FQGTGA. This CDR3 is built from 15 residues. Deletions cut 4 bases from V and 2 bases from J, with 11 bases between. The CDR3 is CASSWRAGNTGELFF. Written as DNA, the CDR3 is TGTGCCAGCAGCTGGCGGGCGGGAAACACCGGGGAGCTGTTTTTT.

V is TRBV7-8 and J is TRBJ2-7; a possible D gene is TRBD1 (5 bases). Looked up from germline, CDR1 is SGHVS and CDR2 is FQNEAQ. V shed 1 base and J shed 5 bases, with 12 bases lying between them. The CDR3 length is 14 residues. In nucleotides, the CDR3 is TGTGCCAGCAGCTTAGGTCTACAGGTCCACGAGCAGTACTTC. Amino acid sequence: CASSLGLQVHEQYF. Full variable domain (outside the CDR3, taken from reference TRBV7-8 and TRBJ2-7): GAGVSQSPRYKVAKRGQDVALRCDPISGHVSLFWYQQALGQGPEFLTYFQNEAQLDKSGLPSDRFFAERPEGSVSTLKIQRTQQEDSAVYLCASSLGLQVHEQYFGPGTRLTVT.

The chain combines TRBV10-3 with TRBJ2-7; 11 bases line up with TRBD2. V shed 2 bases, J shed 4 bases, and the junction held 1 base outside the gene matches. Germline V CDR1 and CDR2: ENHRY, SYGVKD. The CDR3 sequence is 14 residues long. The CDR3 loop reads CAISEPSGGYEQYF. CDR3 DNA sequence: TGTGCCATCAGTGAGCCTAGCGGGGGGTACGAGCAGTACTTC.

The sample holds one count of this clone. The V and J genes are TRBV28 and TRBJ2-3; TRBD1 might be the D (5 bases). Germline values: CDR1 MDHEN, CDR2 SYDVKM. Trimming left V 4 bases short and J 2 bases short, with 13 bases between. The CDR3 is made up of 15 amino acids. As DNA, the CDR3 is TGTGCCAGCAGTTCGATTTCAGGGATCACAGATACGCAGTATTTT. It yields the protein CASSSISGITDTQYF.

The chain has TRBV28 and TRBJ2-5; TRBD2 aligns across 8 bases. This CDR3 is 16 amino acids long. Germline V gene sequence: CDR1 MDHEN, CDR2 SYDVKM. V lost 7 bases and J lost 1; bases outside the gene matches: 11. The CDR3 region has the DNA TGTGCCAGCAATACGATCGGGACTAGGGGCCAAGAGACCCAGTACTTC. This gives the protein CASNTIGTRGQETQYF.

This rearrangement joins TRBV28 to TRBJ1-1; 7 bases are shared with TRBD1. Trimming at V came to 6 bases and at J to 10 bases, leaving 23 bases not matched to a gene. Germline V gene lookup returns CDR1 MDHEN and CDR2 SYDVKM. This CDR3 region has 17 residues. The CDR3 nucleotides read TGTGCCAGCAGGGTGTCAGGGGGACCTACGGGTAGTTTTGTAGCTTTCTTT. Translated: CASRVSGGPTGSFVAFF.

The V call is TRBV28, the J call TRBJ1-5, with TRBD1 as a possible D gene (5 bases). Germline assignment: CDR1 MDHEN and CDR2 SYDVKM. Trimming stripped 6 bases from V and 5 bases from J, with 11 bases between. The CDR3 sequence is 13 residues long. The CDR3: CASRSGGYQPQHF. CDR3 nucleotides: TGTGCCAGCAGGAGTGGGGGGTATCAGCCCCAGCATTTT.

The chain combines TRBV5-1 with TRBJ2-2; 8 bases line up with TRBD2. J was trimmed by 4 bases and V by 5 bases; bases with no gene match: 7. CDR3 length: 15 residues. Germline V gives CDR1 SGHRS, CDR2 YFSETQ. As DNA, the CDR3 is TGCGCCAGCAGTTTTAAAGCGGGGGCCACCGGGGAGCTGTTTTTT. Translated, it gives CASSFKAGATGELFF.

The V gene is TRBV7-2, the J gene TRBJ2-3; 7 nucleotides line up with TRBD2. The CDR3 contains 15 residues. With 8 bases clipped from V and 1 base from J, the junction kept 9 bases outside the gene matches. Germline V lookup: CDR1 SGHTA, CDR2 FQGNSA. This chain's CDR3 is CASGAGDPRTDTQYF. The CDR3 coding sequence is TGTGCCAGCGGGGCGGGGGACCCTCGCACAGATACGCAGTATTTT.

This clone occurred once. This chain uses TRBV6-5 with TRBJ1-1, with D perhaps TRBD1 (5 bases). Per germline, CDR1 MNHEY and CDR2 SVGAGI. CDR3 length equals 16 residues. V was clipped by 2 bases and J by 4 bases, with 17 bases between them. CDR3 DNA: TGTGCCAGCAGTTACCCGTTAAGGGGCCAGGGCACTGAAGCTTTCTTT. Protein: CASSYPLRGQGTEAFF.

J is TRBJ2-7 and V is TRBV28; the D gene is possibly TRBD1 (6 bases). V was cut by 9 bases and J by 0 bases, with 15 bases left in between. This CDR3 has 14 residues. Germline V gives CDR1 MDHEN, CDR2 SYDVKM. The CDR3 loop is CASTGTSSSYEQYF. In DNA, the CDR3 is TGTGCCAGTACCGGGACATCGAGCTCCTACGAGCAGTACTTC. The complete variable domain, with remaining parts taken from reference TRBV28 and TRBJ2-7, reads DVKVTQSSRYLVKRTGEKVFLECVQDMDHENMFWYRQDPGLGLRLIYFSYDVKMKEKGDIPEGYSVSREKKERFSLILESASTNQTSMYLCASTGTSSSYEQYFGPGTRLTVT.

A remark on this clone: Relative to the germline gene, one junction end is altered; a read error may explain this. The chain has TRBV7-9 and TRBJ1-2; possibly TRBD1 for D (5 bases). The germline V gene encodes CDR1 SEHNR and CDR2 FQNEAQ (reference sequence). The CDR3 has 14 residues. The CDR3 DNA reads TGTGCCAGCAGACCTTCGACAGTTAACGATGGCTACACCTTC. This translates into CASRPSTVNDGYTF.

Written as DNA, the CDR3 is TGTGCCAGTAGTCCCCGGACTAGCGGGAAGGGAGTCGAGCAGTACTTC. Translated, it gives CASSPRTSGKGVEQYF. This rearrangement joins TRBV19 to TRBJ2-7; 12 bases agree with TRBD2. Germline V gene data show CDR1 as LNHDA and CDR2 as SQIVND (reference sequence). This CDR3 spans 16 amino acids. V shed 5 bases, J shed 6 bases, and the junction held 11 bases outside the gene matches.

J is TRBJ1-2 and V is TRBV5-1, with 8 bases lining up with TRBD1. CDR1 and CDR2 from the germline V gene are SGHRS and YFSETQ. V shed 3 bases and J 5 bases; nucleotides not matched to a gene: 9. CDR3 length: 15 amino acids. CDR3 region: CASSSGQGQRYGYTF. CDR3 DNA: TGCGCCAGCAGCTCAGGACAGGGACAGAGGTATGGCTACACCTTC. The whole variable domain, remainder taken from reference TRBV5-1 and TRBJ1-2, is KAGVTQTPRYLIKTRGQQVTLSCSPISGHRSVSWYQQTPGQGLQFLFEYFSETQRNKGNFPGRFSGRQFSNSRSEMNVSTLELGDSALYLCASSSGQGQRYGYTFGSGTRLTVV.

The chain links TRBV5-4 to TRBJ2-2; the match to TRBD2 covers 16 bases. The V gene end was trimmed by 4 bases and the J gene end by 7 bases; junction bases not matched to a gene: 13. The CDR3 spans 19 residues. The germline gives CDR1 SGHNT, CDR2 YYREEE (reference sequence). CDR3 DNA: TGTGCCAGCAGCGCCTCCGGGACTAGCGGGAGGGCCGGGGGCGGGGAGCTGTTTTTT. This encodes CASSASGTSGRAGGGELFF.

The chain has TRBV4-1 and TRBJ1-1; D call uncertain. The CDR3 has 14 amino acids. Germline V gene lookup returns CDR1 MGHRA and CDR2 YSYEKL. V lost 4 bases and J 0 bases, leaving 9 bases between the germline ends. CDR3: CASSPEQLNTEAFF. CDR3 DNA: TGCGCCAGCAGCCCAGAACAGTTGAACACTGAAGCTTTCTTT.

V and J are TRBV9 and TRBJ2-1, with D perhaps TRBD1 (5 bases). This CDR3 spans 17 amino acids. From germline, CDR1 is SGDLS and CDR2 YYNGEE. V gave up 3 bases and J gave up 0 bases, with 16 bases separating them. DNA of the CDR3: TGTGCCAGCAGCGCCCCTCGCGGAAGGGGCTCCTACAATGAGCAGTTCTTC. The encoded protein is CASSAPRGRGSYNEQFF. Complete variable domain (other parts from reference TRBV9 and TRBJ2-1): DSGVTQTPKHLITATGQRVTLRCSPRSGDLSVYWYQQSLDQGLQFLIQYYNGEERAKGNILERFSAQQFPDLHSELNLSSLELGDSALYFCASSAPRGRGSYNEQFFGPGTRLTVL.

The chain employs TRBV24-1 and TRBJ1-5; 8 bases align to TRBD1. The trim removed 8 bases at V and 3 bases at J, leaving 2 bases unmatched. The CDR3 has 13 residues. Per germline, CDR1 KGHDR and CDR2 SFDVKD. Here the CDR3 reads CATTRGPNQPQHF. CDR3 coding DNA: TGTGCCACCACCAGGGGGCCCAATCAGCCCCAGCATTTT.

This clone appeared a few times. At the DNA level, this CDR3 is encoded by other sequences in the same sample as well. V and J are TRBV20-1 and TRBJ1-5, with 7 bases fitting TRBD1. With V trimmed by 3 bases and J by 2 bases, 4 bases remained unmatched. Germline V gene lookup returns CDR1 DFQATT and CDR2 SNEGSKA (reference sequence). This CDR3 is 14 amino acids long. The CDR3 reads CSASSGTGNQPQHF. CDR3 sequence (DNA): TGCAGTGCTAGTTCTGGGACAGGCAATCAGCCCCAGCATTTT.

This clone was counted once. The chain is built from TRBV5-1 and TRBJ2-3; TRBD2 is a possible D gene (6 bases). V dropped 1 base and J dropped 1 base, with 13 bases sitting between them. In germline, CDR1 is SGHRS, CDR2 YFSETQ. This CDR3 has 16 amino acids. CDR3 residues: CASSLIVGGGTDTQYF. CDR3 DNA sequence: TGCGCCAGCAGCTTGATAGTTGGAGGGGGCACAGATACGCAGTATTTT. The full variable domain, rest sourced from reference TRBV5-1 and TRBJ2-3, is KAGVTQTPRYLIKTRGQQVTLSCSPISGHRSVSWYQQTPGQGLQFLFEYFSETQRNKGNFPGRFSGRQFSNSRSEMNVSTLELGDSALYLCASSLIVGGGTDTQYFGPGTRLTVL.

This clone was observed many times. The chain couples TRBV19 to TRBJ1-2, with TRBD1 matching 7 bases. CDR1 is LNHDA, CDR2 SQIVND, per germline (reference sequence). Trimming cost V 8 bases and J 6 bases; bases outside gene matches: 12. CDR3 length: 14 residues. DNA for the CDR3: TGTGCCAGTTGGGAACAGGGGAAGAGGAATGGCTACACCTTC. Amino acids: CASWEQGKRNGYTF.

This rearrangement joins TRBV9 to TRBJ1-1; perhaps TRBD1 as D (5 bases). CDR1 and CDR2 (germline): SGDLS, YYNGEE. The V end was cut by 4 bases, the J end by 0 bases, with 10 bases between. This CDR3 comprises 14 residues. CDR3 loop: CASSLDNLNTEAFF. The DNA of the CDR3 is TGTGCCAGCAGCCTGGACAACTTGAACACTGAAGCTTTCTTT.

The J gene is TRBJ1-2, the V gene TRBV6-5; 7 bases line up with TRBD1. The CDR3 length is 13 residues. Germline V gene lookup returns CDR1 MNHEY and CDR2 SVGAGI. The V segment lost 6 bases and the J segment 1 base; nucleotides outside the gene matches: 2. The CDR3 DNA follows: TGTGCCAGCAGGACAGGGCTTAACTATGGCTACACCTTC. Translated, it gives CASRTGLNYGYTF.

The chain carries TRBV7-2 and TRBJ1-5; D is possibly TRBD1 (6 bases). The germline V gene has CDR1 SGHTA and CDR2 FQGNSA. The CDR3 is made up of 14 amino acids. Trimming shortened V by 5 bases and J by 0 bases, and 8 bases separated the two germline ends. The CDR3 DNA sequence: TGTGCCAGCAGCAGGACAGCTAGCAATCAGCCCCAGCATTTT. Protein: CASSRTASNQPQHF.

The chain employs TRBV19 and TRBJ2-7; TRBD2 agrees at 7 bases. Germline assignment: CDR1 LNHDA and CDR2 SQIVND (reference sequence). This CDR3 is built from 14 residues. Germline trimming cut 1 base from V and 6 bases from J; bases unmatched to any gene: 6. In DNA, the CDR3 is TGTGCCAGTAGTATAGGGGAGGGCCAGGGCGAGCAGTACTTC. It yields the protein CASSIGEGQGEQYF.

V gene TRBV28 combines with J gene TRBJ2-5; D possibly corresponds to TRBD2 (6 bases). The CDR3 runs 14 residues. Looked up from germline, CDR1 is MDHEN and CDR2 is SYDVKM. V was pared by 5 bases and J by 4 bases, with 14 bases between. In DNA, the CDR3 is TGTGCCAGCAGTACCGCGGGACTGCCAGAGACCCAGTACTTC. Protein sequence: CASSTAGLPETQYF.

A few counts support this clone. The rearrangement links TRBV28 to TRBJ2-7, with 7 bases aligning to TRBD2. Trimming took 6 bases from V and 7 from J; bases not matched to a gene: 15. The length of the CDR3 is 15 residues. CDR1 is MDHEN and CDR2 is SYDVKM in the germline V gene. The CDR3 reads CASRRLAGPSGEQYF. Written as DNA, the CDR3 is TGTGCCAGCAGAAGACTAGCCGGTCCTTCGGGGGAGCAGTACTTC.

This clone was detected once. The genes are TRBV7-9 and TRBJ2-1; 11 bases fit TRBD1. V was clipped by 9 bases and J by 14 bases; unmatched bases: 12. The CDR3 sequence is 13 residues long. Germline assignment: CDR1 SEHNR and CDR2 FQNEAQ (reference sequence). CDR3 in DNA: TGTGCCAGTATGGGGACAGGGGGGTATGGAAAGTTCTTC. Protein product: CASMGTGGYGKFF.

J is TRBJ1-3 and V is TRBV7-9; D might be TRBD1 (5 bases). The germline V gene encodes CDR1 SEHNR and CDR2 FQNEAQ (reference sequence). V shed 5 bases and J shed 4 bases, with 12 bases lying between them. The CDR3 is made up of 14 amino acids. The chain's CDR3 is CASSIRVDGNTIYF. As DNA, the CDR3 is TGTGCCAGCAGCATCAGGGTGGACGGAAACACCATATATTTT.